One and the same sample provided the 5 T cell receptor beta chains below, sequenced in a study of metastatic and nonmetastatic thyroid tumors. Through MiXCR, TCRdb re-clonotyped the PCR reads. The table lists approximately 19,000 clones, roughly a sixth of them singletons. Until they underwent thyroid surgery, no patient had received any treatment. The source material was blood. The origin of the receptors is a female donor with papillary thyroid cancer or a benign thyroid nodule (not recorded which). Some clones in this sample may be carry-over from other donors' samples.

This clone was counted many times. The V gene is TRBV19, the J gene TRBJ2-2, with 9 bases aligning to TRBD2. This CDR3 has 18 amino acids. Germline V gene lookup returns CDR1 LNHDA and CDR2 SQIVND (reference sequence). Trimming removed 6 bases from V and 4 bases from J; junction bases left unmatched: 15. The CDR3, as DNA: TGTGCCAGTAGGTGGAGGGTTGGCGGGAGGGCCATCACCGGGGAGCTGTTTTTT. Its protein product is CASRWRVGGRAITGELFF.

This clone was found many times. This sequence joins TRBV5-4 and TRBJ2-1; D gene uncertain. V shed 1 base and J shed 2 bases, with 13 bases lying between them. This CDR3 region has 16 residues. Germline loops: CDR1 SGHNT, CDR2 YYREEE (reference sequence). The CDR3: CASSLLSRSTYNEQFF. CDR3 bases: TGTGCCAGCAGCTTGCTTAGCAGGAGTACCTACAATGAGCAGTTCTTC.

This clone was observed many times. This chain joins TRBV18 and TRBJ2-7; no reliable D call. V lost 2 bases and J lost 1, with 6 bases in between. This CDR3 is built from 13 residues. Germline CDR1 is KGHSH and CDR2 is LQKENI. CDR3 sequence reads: CASSPGQSYEQYF. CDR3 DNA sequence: TGTGCCAGCTCACCAGGGCAGTCCTACGAGCAGTACTTC. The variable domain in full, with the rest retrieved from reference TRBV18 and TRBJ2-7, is NAGVMQNPRHLVRRRGQEARLRCSPMKGHSHVYWYRQLPEEGLKFMVYLQKENIIDESGMPKERFSAEFPKEGPSILRIQQVVRGDSAAYFCASSPGQSYEQYFGPGTRLTVT.

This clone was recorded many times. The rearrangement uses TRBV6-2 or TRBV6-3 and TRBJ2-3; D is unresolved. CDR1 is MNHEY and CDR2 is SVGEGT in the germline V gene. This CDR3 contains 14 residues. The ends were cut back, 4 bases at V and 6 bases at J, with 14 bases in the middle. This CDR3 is CASSLFVPGDTQYF. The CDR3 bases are TGTGCCAGCAGTTTATTTGTACCCGGGGATACGCAGTATTTT.

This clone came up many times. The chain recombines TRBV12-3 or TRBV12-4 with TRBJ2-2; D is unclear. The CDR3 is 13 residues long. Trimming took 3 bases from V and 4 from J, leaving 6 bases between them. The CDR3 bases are TGTGCCAGCAGTTTGGGCCTCACCGGGGAGCTGTTTTTT. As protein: CASSLGLTGELFF.